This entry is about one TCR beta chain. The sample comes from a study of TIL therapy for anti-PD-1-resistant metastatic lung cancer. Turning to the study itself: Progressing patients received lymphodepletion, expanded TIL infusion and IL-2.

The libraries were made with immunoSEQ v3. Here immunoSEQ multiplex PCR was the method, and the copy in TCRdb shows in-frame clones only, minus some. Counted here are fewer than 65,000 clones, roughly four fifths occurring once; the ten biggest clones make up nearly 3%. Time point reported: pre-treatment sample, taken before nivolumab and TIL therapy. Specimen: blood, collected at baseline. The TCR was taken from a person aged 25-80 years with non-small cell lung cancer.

DNA of the CDR3: TGTGCCAGCAAAAGGGGTAACGGGAGGGACACTGAAGCTTTCTTT. Translation gives CASKRGNGRDTEAFF. The rearrangement joins TRBV3-1 (or the pseudogene TRBV3-2) to TRBJ1-1, with a possible D match to TRBD1 (5 bases). Trimming pared 7 bases from V and 3 bases from J, leaving 18 bases between. Per germline, CDR1 LGHDT and CDR2 YNNKEL (reference sequence). The CDR3 covers 15 residues.